This TCR beta chain derives from a study of T cells in Graves' hyperthyroidism and ophthalmopathy. The germline V and J ends were trimmed by 2 bases and 3 bases, with 8 bases remaining between them. CDR1 and CDR2 from the germline V gene are MNHEY and SMNVEV (reference sequence). CDR3 length: 13 amino acids. The study's findings and limits: In simple terms, a model built on 13 V-J features told ophthalmopathy apart from stable hyperthyroidism. Blood shared most expanded thyroid clonotypes above 0.001.

For this clonotype: The antigen is not known.

What was amplified from RNA transcripts were TCR beta CDR3 regions. In the first-round RT-PCR of the TCR CDR3, the HTBI primer set was used. TCRdb passed the multiplex PCR reads through MiXCR, listing each CDR3 protein once. The sample has 700,000 to 950,000 distinct CDR3 sequences; 30% to 40% are singletons. The sample was blood. The chain recombines TRBV27 with TRBJ2-7; the D is unclear. The sequence came from a woman aged 40 to 50 with Graves' hyperthyroidism. The CDR3 DNA sequence: TGTGCCAGCAGTTTAATCGCAGGCTACGAGCAGTACTTC. Its protein is CASSLIAGYEQYF.